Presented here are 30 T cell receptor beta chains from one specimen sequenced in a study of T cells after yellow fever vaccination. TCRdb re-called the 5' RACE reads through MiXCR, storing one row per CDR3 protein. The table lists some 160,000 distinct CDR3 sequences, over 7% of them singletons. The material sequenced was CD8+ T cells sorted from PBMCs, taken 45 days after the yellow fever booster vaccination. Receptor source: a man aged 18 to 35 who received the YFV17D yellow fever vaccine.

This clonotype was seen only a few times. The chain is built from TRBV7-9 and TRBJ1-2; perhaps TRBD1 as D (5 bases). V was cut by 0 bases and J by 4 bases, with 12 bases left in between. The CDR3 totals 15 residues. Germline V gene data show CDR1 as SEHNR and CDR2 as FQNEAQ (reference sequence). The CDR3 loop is CASSLAGPGSYGYTF. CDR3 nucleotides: TGTGCCAGCAGCTTAGCAGGTCCAGGGTCCTATGGCTACACCTTC.

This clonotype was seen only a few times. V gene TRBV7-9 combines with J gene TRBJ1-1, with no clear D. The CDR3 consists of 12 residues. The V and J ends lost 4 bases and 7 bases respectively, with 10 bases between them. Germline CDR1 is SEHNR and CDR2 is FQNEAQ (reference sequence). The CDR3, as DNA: TGTGCCAGCAGCTCAAGACGGGTTGAAGCTTTCTTT. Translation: CASSSRRVEAFF.

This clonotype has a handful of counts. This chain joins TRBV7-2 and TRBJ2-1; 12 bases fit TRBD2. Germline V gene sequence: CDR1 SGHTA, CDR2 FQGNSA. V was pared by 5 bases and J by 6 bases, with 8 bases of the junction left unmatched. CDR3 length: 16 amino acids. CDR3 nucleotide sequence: TGTGCCAGCAGCGTCACTAGCGGGGGGCTCCTCAATGAGCAGTTCTTC. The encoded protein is CASSVTSGGLLNEQFF.

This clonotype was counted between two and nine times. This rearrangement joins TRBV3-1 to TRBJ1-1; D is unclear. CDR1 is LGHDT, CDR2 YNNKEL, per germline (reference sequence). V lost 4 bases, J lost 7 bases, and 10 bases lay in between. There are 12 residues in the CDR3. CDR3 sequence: CASSLGYREAFF. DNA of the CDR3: TGTGCCAGCAGCCTCGGGTACCGTGAAGCTTTCTTT.

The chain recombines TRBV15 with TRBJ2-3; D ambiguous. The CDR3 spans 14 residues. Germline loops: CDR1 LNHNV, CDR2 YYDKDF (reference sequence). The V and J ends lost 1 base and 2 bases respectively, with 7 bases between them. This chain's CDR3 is CATSRVGNTDTQYF. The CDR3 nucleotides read TGTGCCACCAGCAGAGTTGGCAACACAGATACGCAGTATTTT.

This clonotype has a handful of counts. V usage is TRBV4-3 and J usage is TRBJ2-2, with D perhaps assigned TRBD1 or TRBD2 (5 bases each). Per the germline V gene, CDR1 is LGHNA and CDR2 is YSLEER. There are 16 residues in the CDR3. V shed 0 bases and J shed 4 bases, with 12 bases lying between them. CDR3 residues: CASSQDPGLGTGELFF. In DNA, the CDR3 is TGCGCCAGCAGCCAAGACCCGGGGCTTGGCACCGGGGAGCTGTTTTTT.

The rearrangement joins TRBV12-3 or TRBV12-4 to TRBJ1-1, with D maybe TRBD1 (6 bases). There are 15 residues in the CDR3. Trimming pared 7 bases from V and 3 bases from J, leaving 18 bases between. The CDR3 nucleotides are TGTGCCAGCACAGGGGCATTGGGGGTGTACACTGAAGCTTTCTTT. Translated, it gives CASTGALGVYTEAFF.

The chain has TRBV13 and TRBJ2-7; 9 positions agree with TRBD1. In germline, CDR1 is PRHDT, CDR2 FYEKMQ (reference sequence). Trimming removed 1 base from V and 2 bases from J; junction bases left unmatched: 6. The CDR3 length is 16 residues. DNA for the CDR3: TGTGCCAGCAGCTTAGATTCAGGGACAGGGACCTACGAGCAGTACTTC. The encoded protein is CASSLDSGTGTYEQYF.

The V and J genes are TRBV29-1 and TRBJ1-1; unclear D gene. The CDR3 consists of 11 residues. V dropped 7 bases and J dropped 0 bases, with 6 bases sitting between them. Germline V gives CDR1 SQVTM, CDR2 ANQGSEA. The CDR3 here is CSGAVNTEAFF. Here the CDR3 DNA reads TGCAGCGGGGCGGTGAACACTGAAGCTTTCTTT.

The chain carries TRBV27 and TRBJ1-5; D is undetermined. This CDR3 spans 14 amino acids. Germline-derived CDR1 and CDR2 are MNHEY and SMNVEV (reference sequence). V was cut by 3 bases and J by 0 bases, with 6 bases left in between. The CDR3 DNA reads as TGTGCCAGCAGTTTGTTCAATAGCAATCAGCCCCAGCATTTT. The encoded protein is CASSLFNSNQPQHF.

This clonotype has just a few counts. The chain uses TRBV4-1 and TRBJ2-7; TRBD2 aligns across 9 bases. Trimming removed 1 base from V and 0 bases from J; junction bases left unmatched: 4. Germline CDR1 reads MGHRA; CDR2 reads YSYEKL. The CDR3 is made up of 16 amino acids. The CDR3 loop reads CASSQVAGASSYEQYF. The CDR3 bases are TGCGCCAGCAGCCAAGTAGCGGGGGCCTCCTCCTACGAGCAGTACTTC.

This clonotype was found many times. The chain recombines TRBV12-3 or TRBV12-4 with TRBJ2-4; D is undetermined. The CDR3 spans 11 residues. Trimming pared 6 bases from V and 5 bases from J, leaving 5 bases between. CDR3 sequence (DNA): TGTGCCAGCAGGGGCCAAAACATTCAGTACTTC. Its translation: CASRGQNIQYF.

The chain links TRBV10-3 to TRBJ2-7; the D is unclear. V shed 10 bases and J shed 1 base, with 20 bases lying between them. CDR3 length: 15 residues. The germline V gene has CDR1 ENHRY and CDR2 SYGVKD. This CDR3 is CATLETSTGSYEQYV. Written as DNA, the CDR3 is TGTGCCACCCTTGAGACAAGTACCGGTTCCTACGAGCAGTACGTC.

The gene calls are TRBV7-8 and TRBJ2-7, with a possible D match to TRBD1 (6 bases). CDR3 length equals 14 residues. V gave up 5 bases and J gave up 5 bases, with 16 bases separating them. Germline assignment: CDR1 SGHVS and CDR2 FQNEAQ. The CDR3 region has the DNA TGTGCCAGCAGCCCCGCGGGCAGGGGACACGAGCAGTACTTC. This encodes CASSPAGRGHEQYF.

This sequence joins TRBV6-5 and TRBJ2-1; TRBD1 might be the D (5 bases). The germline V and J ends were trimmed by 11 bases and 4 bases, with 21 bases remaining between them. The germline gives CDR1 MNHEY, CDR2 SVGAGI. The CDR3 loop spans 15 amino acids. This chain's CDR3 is CAANQGWTKYNEQFF. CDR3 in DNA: TGTGCCGCCAACCAAGGGTGGACAAAGTACAATGAGCAGTTCTTC.

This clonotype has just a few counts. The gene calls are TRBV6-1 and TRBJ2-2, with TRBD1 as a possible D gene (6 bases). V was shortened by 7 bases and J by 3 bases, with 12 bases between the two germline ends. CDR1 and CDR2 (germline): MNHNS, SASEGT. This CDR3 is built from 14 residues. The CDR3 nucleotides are TGTGCCAGCAACACAGGGTACCACACCGGGGAGCTGTTTTTT. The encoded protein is CASNTGYHTGELFF.

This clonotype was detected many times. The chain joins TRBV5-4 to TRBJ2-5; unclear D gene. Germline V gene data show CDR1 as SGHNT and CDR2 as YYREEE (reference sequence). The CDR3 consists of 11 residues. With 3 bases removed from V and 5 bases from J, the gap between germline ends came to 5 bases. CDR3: CASSSGETQYF. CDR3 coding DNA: TGTGCCAGCAGCTCTGGGGAGACCCAGTACTTC.

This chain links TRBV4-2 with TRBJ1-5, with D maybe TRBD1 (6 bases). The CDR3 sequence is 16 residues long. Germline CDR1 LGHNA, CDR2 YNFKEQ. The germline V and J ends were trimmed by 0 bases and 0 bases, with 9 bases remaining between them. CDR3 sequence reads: CASSQEGGLSNQPQHF. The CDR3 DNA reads TGTGCCAGCAGCCAAGAGGGGGGGCTTAGCAATCAGCCCCAGCATTTT.

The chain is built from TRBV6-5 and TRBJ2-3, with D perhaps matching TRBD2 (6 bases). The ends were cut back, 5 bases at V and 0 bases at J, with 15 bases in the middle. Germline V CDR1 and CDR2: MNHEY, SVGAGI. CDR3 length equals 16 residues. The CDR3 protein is CASSPMWRGSTDTQYF. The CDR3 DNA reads TGTGCCAGCAGTCCGATGTGGCGGGGTAGCACAGATACGCAGTATTTT.

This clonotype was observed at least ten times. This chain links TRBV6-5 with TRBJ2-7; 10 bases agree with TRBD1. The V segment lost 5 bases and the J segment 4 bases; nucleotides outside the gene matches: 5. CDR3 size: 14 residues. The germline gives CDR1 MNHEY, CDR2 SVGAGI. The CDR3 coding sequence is TGTGCCAGCAGTCCGGGACAGGGGCGGTACGAGCAGTACTTC. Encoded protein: CASSPGQGRYEQYF.

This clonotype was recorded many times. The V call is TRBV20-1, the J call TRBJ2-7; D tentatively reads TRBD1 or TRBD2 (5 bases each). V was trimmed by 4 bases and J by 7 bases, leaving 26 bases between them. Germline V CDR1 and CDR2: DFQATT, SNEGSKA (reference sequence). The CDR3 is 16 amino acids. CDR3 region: CSAMGERWGSLREQYF. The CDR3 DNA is TGCAGTGCTATGGGGGAACGTTGGGGATCTCTACGTGAGCAGTACTTC.

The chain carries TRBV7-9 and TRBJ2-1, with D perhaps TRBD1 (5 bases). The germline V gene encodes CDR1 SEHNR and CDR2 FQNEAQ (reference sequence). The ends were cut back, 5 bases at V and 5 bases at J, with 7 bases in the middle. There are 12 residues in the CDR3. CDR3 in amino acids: CASSPTDNEQFF. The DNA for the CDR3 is TGTGCCAGCAGCCCGACAGACAATGAGCAGTTCTTC.

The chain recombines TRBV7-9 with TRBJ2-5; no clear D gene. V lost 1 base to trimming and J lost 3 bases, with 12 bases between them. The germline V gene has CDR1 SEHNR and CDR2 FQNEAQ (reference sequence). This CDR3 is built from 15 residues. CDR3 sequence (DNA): TGTGCCAGCAGCTTAGGCGTCGATGGTGAAGAGACCCAGTACTTC. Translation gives CASSLGVDGEETQYF.

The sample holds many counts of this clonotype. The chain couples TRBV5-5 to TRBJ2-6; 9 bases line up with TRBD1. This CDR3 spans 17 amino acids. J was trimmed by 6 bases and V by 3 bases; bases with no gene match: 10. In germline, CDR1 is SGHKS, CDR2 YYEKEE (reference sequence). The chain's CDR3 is CASSWTGESLLANVLTF. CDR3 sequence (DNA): TGTGCCAGCAGCTGGACAGGGGAGTCCCTCCTGGCCAACGTCCTGACTTTC.

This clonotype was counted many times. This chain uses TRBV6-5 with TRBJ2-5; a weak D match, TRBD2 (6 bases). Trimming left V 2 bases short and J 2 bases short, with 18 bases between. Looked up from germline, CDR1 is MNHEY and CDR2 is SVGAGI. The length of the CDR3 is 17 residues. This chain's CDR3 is CASSYKEANSGQETQYF. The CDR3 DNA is TGTGCCAGCAGTTACAAGGAGGCTAACAGCGGGCAAGAGACCCAGTACTTC.

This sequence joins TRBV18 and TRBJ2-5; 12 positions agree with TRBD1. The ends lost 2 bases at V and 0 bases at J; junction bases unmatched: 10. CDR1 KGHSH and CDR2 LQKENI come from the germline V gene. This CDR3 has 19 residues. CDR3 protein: CASSPSRDRGLLNQETQYF. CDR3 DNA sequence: TGTGCCAGCTCACCAAGCCGGGACAGGGGGCTCCTAAACCAAGAGACCCAGTACTTC.

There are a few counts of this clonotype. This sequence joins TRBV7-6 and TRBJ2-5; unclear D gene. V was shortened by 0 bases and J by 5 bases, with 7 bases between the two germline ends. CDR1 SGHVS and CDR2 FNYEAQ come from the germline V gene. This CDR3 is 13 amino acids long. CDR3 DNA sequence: TGTGCCAGCAGCTTAGCGGGCTGGGAGACCCAGTACTTC. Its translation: CASSLAGWETQYF.

CDR3: CASSPDESNQPQHF. Here the CDR3 DNA reads TGTGCCAGCAGCCCCGACGAGAGCAATCAGCCCCAGCATTTT. This sequence joins TRBV2 and TRBJ1-5; D gene unclear. Per germline, CDR1 SNHLY and CDR2 FYNNEI. The CDR3 totals 14 residues. V lost 6 bases and J lost 1, with 10 bases in between. The variable domain in full, with the rest retrieved from reference TRBV2 and TRBJ1-5, is EPEVTQTPSHQVTQMGQEVILRCVPISNHLYFYWYRQILGQKVEFLVSFYNNEISEKSEIFDDQFSVERPDGSNFTLKIRSTKLEDSAMYFCASSPDESNQPQHFGDGTRLSIL.

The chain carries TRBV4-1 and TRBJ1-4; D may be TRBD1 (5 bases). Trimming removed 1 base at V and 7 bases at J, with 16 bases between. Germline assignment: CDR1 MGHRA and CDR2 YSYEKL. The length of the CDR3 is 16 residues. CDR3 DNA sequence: TGCGCCAGCAGCCAAGGTCTAGGGACCCTAGTTGAAAAACTGTTTTTT. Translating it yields CASSQGLGTLVEKLFF.

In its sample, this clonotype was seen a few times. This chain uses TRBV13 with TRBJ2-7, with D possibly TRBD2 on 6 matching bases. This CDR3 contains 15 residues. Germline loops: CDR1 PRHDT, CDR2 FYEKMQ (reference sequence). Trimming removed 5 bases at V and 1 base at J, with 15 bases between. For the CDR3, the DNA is TGTGCCAGCAGCACACCGCTAGCGCCGTCCTACGAGCAGTACTTC. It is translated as CASSTPLAPSYEQYF.